This is a list of T cell receptor beta chains from one sample in a study of vaccination and CD4 T cells after COVID-19. Each CDR3 protein is one row after TCRdb ran MiXCR on the PCR reads. This repertoire shows almost 7,500 distinct CDR3 sequences, 37% found once; its top ten account for less than 20%. Which antigens these TCRs recognize remains unknown. The sample consisted of CD4+ T cells from blood, cultured in vitro. Receptors originate from a human donor in good health. Both conserved end residues are part of each CDR3. Fields, in order: V gene, D gene, J gene, clone size, CDR3 DNA, CDR3 protein. D genes are given only for firm matches. Expanded clones get a size class; other rows say once, few or many, or leave the size out.

v_call: TRBV20-1; d_call: .; j_call: TRBJ1-6; clone_size: few; cdr3_nt: TGCAGTGCTAGTCGGGTTGATTCACCCCTCCACTTT; cdr3_aa: CSASRVDSPLHF
v_call: TRBV28; d_call: .; j_call: TRBJ1-2; clone_size: few; cdr3_nt: TGTGCCAGCAGGACCTCGGGATTAAACTATGGCTACACCTTC; cdr3_aa: CASRTSGLNYGYTF
v_call: TRBV7-8; d_call: TRBD1; j_call: TRBJ2-5; clone_size: .; cdr3_nt: TGTGCCAGCAGCTTCCTAGGACAGGGGAGGAAAGAGACCCAGTACTTC; cdr3_aa: CASSFLGQGRKETQYF
v_call: TRBV12-3/TRBV12-4; d_call: .; j_call: TRBJ1-5; clone_size: .; cdr3_nt: TGTGCCAGCAGTTTTCAACAGATCAATCAGCCCCAGCATTTT; cdr3_aa: CASSFQQINQPQHF
v_call: TRBV2; d_call: .; j_call: TRBJ2-3; clone_size: .; cdr3_nt: TGTGCCACCTCCCCACCCTTCACAGATACGCAGTATTTT; cdr3_aa: CATSPPFTDTQYF
v_call: TRBV20-1; d_call: TRBD1; j_call: TRBJ1-2; clone_size: .; cdr3_nt: TGCAGTGCTAGAACAGGGGGAGGCAACTATGGCTACACCTTC; cdr3_aa: CSARTGGGNYGYTF
v_call: TRBV30; d_call: .; j_call: TRBJ1-5; clone_size: .; cdr3_nt: TGTGCCTGGAGACCAAAGGGACAACTTAGCAATCAGCCCCAGCATTTT; cdr3_aa: CAWRPKGQLSNQPQHF
v_call: TRBV6-4; d_call: .; j_call: TRBJ2-3; clone_size: few; cdr3_nt: TGTGCCAGCAGTGACAATGAAGCGGATACGCAGTATTTT; cdr3_aa: CASSDNEADTQYF
v_call: TRBV28; d_call: TRBD1; j_call: TRBJ1-2; clone_size: .; cdr3_nt: TGTGCCAGCAGCCTGGGACAGGGGGTCCGTGGCTACACCTTC; cdr3_aa: CASSLGQGVRGYTF
v_call: TRBV19; d_call: TRBD1; j_call: TRBJ1-5; clone_size: few; cdr3_nt: TGTGCCAGTAGTCCTAGACAGGGGGCCCCCCAGCCCCAGCATTTT; cdr3_aa: CASSPRQGAPQPQHF
v_call: TRBV12-3/TRBV12-4; d_call: .; j_call: TRBJ1-5; clone_size: few; cdr3_nt: TGTGCCAGCAGTTCCCAGGGAGGCAATCAGCCCCAGCATTTT; cdr3_aa: CASSSQGGNQPQHF
v_call: TRBV30; d_call: .; j_call: TRBJ2-7; clone_size: .; cdr3_nt: TGTGCCTGGAGTCGTTTGGACAGCAGCGCCTACGAGCAGTACTTC; cdr3_aa: CAWSRLDSSAYEQYF
v_call: TRBV27; d_call: TRBD1; j_call: TRBJ1-2; clone_size: few; cdr3_nt: TGTGCCAGCAGTTTTCTTGGACAGGGGGCGTATGGCTACACCTTC; cdr3_aa: CASSFLGQGAYGYTF
v_call: TRBV14; d_call: TRBD1; j_call: TRBJ1-1; clone_size: .; cdr3_nt: TGTGCCAGCAGCCAGTACAGGGGGACTGAAGCTTTCTTT; cdr3_aa: CASSQYRGTEAFF
v_call: TRBV20-1; d_call: TRBD1; j_call: TRBJ1-6; clone_size: few; cdr3_nt: TGCAGTGCTTCTGCCGCCGGGACAGGGTCCTATTCACCCCTCCACTTT; cdr3_aa: CSASAAGTGSYSPLHF
v_call: TRBV5-4; d_call: .; j_call: TRBJ1-2; clone_size: .; cdr3_nt: TGTGCCAGCAGCCCCAACGGGGATGGCGGGGACTATGGCTACACCTTC; cdr3_aa: CASSPNGDGGDYGYTF
v_call: TRBV5-1; d_call: .; j_call: TRBJ1-1; clone_size: .; cdr3_nt: TGCGCCAGCAGCTTGGTTGGAGGGCTGAACACTGAAGCTTTCTTT; cdr3_aa: CASSLVGGLNTEAFF
v_call: TRBV29-1; d_call: .; j_call: TRBJ1-1; clone_size: .; cdr3_nt: TGCAGCGTTGAAGGGGGCTGGGGCACTGAAGCTTTCTTT; cdr3_aa: CSVEGGWGTEAFF
v_call: TRBV4-3; d_call: .; j_call: TRBJ1-3; clone_size: .; cdr3_nt: TGCGCCAGCAGCCAATCTCGGAGTATCACCGTTGGAAACACCATATATTTT; cdr3_aa: CASSQSRSITVGNTIYF
v_call: TRBV6-1; d_call: .; j_call: TRBJ2-1; clone_size: few; cdr3_nt: TGTGCCAGCAGCCCCCCGGCCATCCTAAGTGTCAATGAGCAGTTCTTC; cdr3_aa: CASSPPAILSVNEQFF
v_call: TRBV27; d_call: TRBD1; j_call: TRBJ2-4; clone_size: once; cdr3_nt: TGTGCCAGCAGTAAAGACAGGGGGATCATCGCAGCCAAAAACATTCAGTACTTC; cdr3_aa: CASSKDRGIIAAKNIQYF
v_call: TRBV7-9; d_call: .; j_call: TRBJ2-7; clone_size: .; cdr3_nt: TGTGCCCTAACTTGGGGGACCACCTACGAGCAGTACTTC; cdr3_aa: CALTWGTTYEQYF
v_call: TRBV7-2; d_call: .; j_call: TRBJ2-2; clone_size: few; cdr3_nt: TGTGCCAGCAGCTTACATGGACAGAGCACCGGGGAGCTGTTTTTT; cdr3_aa: CASSLHGQSTGELFF
v_call: TRBV6-5; d_call: .; j_call: TRBJ2-7; clone_size: few; cdr3_nt: TGTGCCAGCAGTTACTCGCAGGGTGGGGGGACAGAGCAGTACTTC; cdr3_aa: CASSYSQGGGTEQYF
v_call: TRBV30; d_call: .; j_call: TRBJ1-6; clone_size: few; cdr3_nt: TGTGCCTGGAGTCTTACAGGGAATTCACCCCTCCACTTT; cdr3_aa: CAWSLTGNSPLHF
v_call: TRBV14; d_call: TRBD1; j_call: TRBJ1-6; clone_size: .; cdr3_nt: TGTGCCAGCAGCCAGACAGGGGGGGAATCACCCCTCCACTTT; cdr3_aa: CASSQTGGESPLHF
v_call: TRBV6-5; d_call: .; j_call: TRBJ2-7; clone_size: .; cdr3_nt: TGTGCCAGCAGTTTCCTGGGCAGGGTCAACTCCTACGAGCAGTACTTC; cdr3_aa: CASSFLGRVNSYEQYF
v_call: TRBV7-9; d_call: .; j_call: TRBJ2-3; clone_size: .; cdr3_nt: TGTGCCAGCAGCTCGACGAAGGGCCAGTCCGGCACAGATACGCAGTATTTT; cdr3_aa: CASSSTKGQSGTDTQYF
v_call: TRBV28; d_call: .; j_call: TRBJ1-2; clone_size: few; cdr3_nt: TGTGCCAGCAGGTACCTAGGGGGGCTTCTGTATGGCTACACCTTC; cdr3_aa: CASRYLGGLLYGYTF
v_call: TRBV2; d_call: .; j_call: TRBJ1-5; clone_size: few; cdr3_nt: TGTGCCAGCAGGGGAGGTCAGCCCCAGCATTTT; cdr3_aa: CASRGGQPQHF
v_call: TRBV7-2; d_call: TRBD2; j_call: TRBJ2-7; clone_size: medium-sized; cdr3_nt: TGTGCCAGCAGCTTAGCGTTGGGACTAGCGGGAGTCGGCAACGAGCAGTACTTC; cdr3_aa: CASSLALGLAGVGNEQYF
v_call: TRBV20-1; d_call: TRBD1; j_call: TRBJ1-2; clone_size: .; cdr3_nt: TGCAGTGCTAGAGATGGACAGGGGGCGTTGATCTATGGCTACACCTTC; cdr3_aa: CSARDGQGALIYGYTF
v_call: TRBV7-6; d_call: TRBD2; j_call: TRBJ2-1; clone_size: .; cdr3_nt: TGTGCCAGCAGCTTACGGGAGGGTTACAATGAGCAGTTCTTC; cdr3_aa: CASSLREGYNEQFF
v_call: TRBV10-3; d_call: .; j_call: TRBJ2-7; clone_size: .; cdr3_nt: TGTGCCATCAGTGGGGGGAGGCGGGCGGCCGCTCCTATCTCCTACGAGCAGTACTTC; cdr3_aa: CAISGGRRAAAPISYEQYF
v_call: TRBV29-1; d_call: .; j_call: TRBJ1-2; clone_size: .; cdr3_nt: TGCAGCGTTGAAGATCAAGAACCCAATGGGTGGTATGGCTACACCTTC; cdr3_aa: CSVEDQEPNGWYGYTF
v_call: TRBV2; d_call: TRBD2; j_call: TRBJ2-4; clone_size: .; cdr3_nt: TGTGCCAGCAGTGTGGGGGGAGGGATACAAAACATTCAGTACTTC; cdr3_aa: CASSVGGGIQNIQYF
v_call: TRBV6-2/TRBV6-3; d_call: TRBD1; j_call: TRBJ1-1; clone_size: few; cdr3_nt: TGTGCCAGCACCCCGAACAGGGGGAACACTGAAGCTTTCTTT; cdr3_aa: CASTPNRGNTEAFF
v_call: TRBV6-5; d_call: TRBD1; j_call: TRBJ1-5; clone_size: few; cdr3_nt: TGTGCCAGCAGTTCGGACAGGGACAATCAGCCCCAGCATTTT; cdr3_aa: CASSSDRDNQPQHF
v_call: TRBV15; d_call: .; j_call: TRBJ1-1; clone_size: few; cdr3_nt: TGTGCCACCAGCAGAGGATACAGGGTAACGAACACTGAAGCTTTCTTT; cdr3_aa: CATSRGYRVTNTEAFF
v_call: TRBV30; d_call: .; j_call: TRBJ1-1; clone_size: few; cdr3_nt: TGTGCCTGGAGTGTAGGTGGAACTAGAGAAGCTTTCTTT; cdr3_aa: CAWSVGGTREAFF
v_call: TRBV9; d_call: .; j_call: TRBJ2-1; clone_size: .; cdr3_nt: TGTGCCAGCAGCGTATCTTGGGGATTGGGGGATGAGCAGTTCTTC; cdr3_aa: CASSVSWGLGDEQFF
v_call: TRBV20-1; d_call: TRBD1; j_call: TRBJ2-7; clone_size: .; cdr3_nt: TGCAGTGCTCGACAGGGGTTCGCCTACGAGCAGTACTTC; cdr3_aa: CSARQGFAYEQYF
v_call: TRBV27; d_call: .; j_call: TRBJ1-6; clone_size: .; cdr3_nt: TGTGCCAGCAGTTCCGGAATGGGGTATAATTCACCCCTCCACTTT; cdr3_aa: CASSSGMGYNSPLHF